These 20 T cell receptor beta chains were all obtained from the same sample, sequenced in a study of blood T cells in healthy people across ages. The second PCR ran about 6 to 12 cycles with a sample-barcoded 5' primer and J-beta primers. TCRdb independently ran MiXCR on the 5' RACE reads; one entry per CDR3 protein. The table includes 1,300,000 or so distinct CDR3 sequences, approximately 59% detected once. The sequenced material came from blood. The receptors derive from a man between 18 and 35 years old in good health.

This sequence joins TRBV9 and TRBJ2-7; D gene ambiguous. The CDR3 extends over 13 amino acids. V dropped 0 bases and J dropped 7 bases, with 11 bases sitting between them. Germline CDR1 SGDLS, CDR2 YYNGEE. The CDR3 sequence is CASSVALNNEQYF. The CDR3 bases are TGTGCCAGCAGCGTAGCTTTGAACAATGAGCAGTACTTC.

The chain joins TRBV5-1 to TRBJ1-2; TRBD1 agrees at 8 bases. CDR3 length: 14 amino acids. After removal of 4 bases from V and 3 bases from J, the junction contained 5 bases not matched to a gene. Per the germline V gene, CDR1 is SGHRS and CDR2 is YFSETQ. DNA for the CDR3: TGCGCCAGCAGCGCTCGACAGGGGTACTATGGCTACACCTTC. Amino acids: CASSARQGYYGYTF.

The J gene is TRBJ2-4, the V gene TRBV2, with D perhaps TRBD2 (6 bases). CDR3 length equals 14 residues. The ends were cut back, 2 bases at V and 13 bases at J, with 18 bases in the middle. CDR1 is SNHLY and CDR2 is FYNNEI in the germline V gene. The CDR3 nucleotides are TGTGCCAGCAGTGAATCGTGGGGCAGCCGGGAGCAGTACTTC. It codes for CASSESWGSREQYF.

The rearrangement links TRBV7-2 to TRBJ2-5, with D tentatively TRBD1 or TRBD2 (7 bases each). CDR1 and CDR2 (germline): SGHTA, FQGNSA. V lost 4 bases and J lost 1, with 19 bases in between. The CDR3 runs to 17 residues. CDR3 sequence (DNA): TGTGCCAGCAGCTCCCAGGGGGTGCGGGGGAGCCAAGAGACCCAGTACTTC. Its translation is CASSSQGVRGSQETQYF.

This chain connects TRBV25-1 to TRBJ1-1; 9 bases fit TRBD1. This CDR3 has 15 residues. V trimming: 2 bases; J trimming: 4 bases; junction bases outside the gene matches: 5. CDR1 MGHDK and CDR2 SYGVNS come from the germline V gene. CDR3 amino acids: CASSETGGASTEAFF. DNA for the CDR3: TGTGCCAGCAGTGAAACAGGGGGCGCGAGCACTGAAGCTTTCTTT.

The chain carries TRBV20-1 and TRBJ2-7; 7 bases are a match to TRBD1. V dropped 5 bases and J dropped 0; count of bases not matched to a gene: 10. CDR1 and CDR2 from the germline V gene are DFQATT and SNEGSKA (reference sequence). The length of the CDR3 is 15 residues. The CDR3 region is CSAREAGTVSYEQYF. The CDR3 nucleotides are TGCAGTGCTCGGGAAGCCGGGACAGTCTCCTACGAGCAGTACTTC.

The gene calls are TRBV27 and TRBJ1-1; no clear D gene. Germline loops: CDR1 MNHEY, CDR2 SMNVEV (reference sequence). The CDR3 consists of 13 residues. V was trimmed by 10 bases and J by 1 base, leaving 13 bases between them. The chain's CDR3 is CATRPGSNTEAFF. The CDR3 DNA sequence: TGTGCCACCCGGCCCGGGTCGAACACTGAAGCTTTCTTT.

The rearrangement joins TRBV15 to TRBJ2-1; D not resolved. The germline V gene has CDR1 LNHNV and CDR2 YYDKDF (reference sequence). The CDR3 has 13 residues. With 4 bases removed from V and 6 bases from J, the gap between germline ends came to 10 bases. CDR3 nucleotides: TGTGCCACCAGCACCTTAGCCGGCAATGAGCAGTTCTTC. Translating it yields CATSTLAGNEQFF.

This clonotype was detected only once. The gene calls are TRBV27 and TRBJ1-5; D possibly corresponds to TRBD1 (6 bases). The V end was cut by 9 bases, the J end by 5 bases, with 14 bases between. The CDR3 has 13 residues. Germline CDR1 MNHEY, CDR2 SMNVEV (reference sequence). As DNA, the CDR3 is TGTGCCAGTAAGACAGGATGGGATCAGCCCCAGCATTTT. Translated: CASKTGWDQPQHF.

This sequence joins TRBV11-2 and TRBJ2-7, with D tentatively TRBD1 (6 bases). The tail of the sequence fits TRBJ2-4 better, so the J call may be wrong. Germline V gives CDR1 SGHAT, CDR2 FQNNGV. The CDR3 extends over 16 amino acids. Here the CDR3 DNA reads TGTGCCAGCAGCTCCTGGGGACACCAAGCCAAAAACATTCAGTACTTC. Encoded protein: CASSSWGHQAKNIQYF.

This rearrangement joins TRBV4-1 to TRBJ2-5; a weak D match, TRBD1 (6 bases). The CDR3 runs 17 residues. V gave up 4 bases and J gave up 6 bases, with 24 bases separating them. Germline V CDR1 and CDR2: MGHRA, YSYEKL. CDR3 DNA sequence: TGCGCCAGCAGCCCTTTCACGCCGGGTGGCAGGGGACAGACCCAGTACTTC. Amino acid sequence: CASSPFTPGGRGQTQYF.

This clonotype was recorded only once. The gene calls are TRBV30 and TRBJ2-1; D is uncertain. V dropped 4 bases and J dropped 0 bases, with 10 bases sitting between them. The CDR3 is 14 amino acids. Germline V CDR1 and CDR2: GTSNPN, SVGIG (reference sequence). CDR3 in DNA: TGTGCCTGGATACCGGAGAGCTCCTACAATGAGCAGTTCTTC. This sequence encodes CAWIPESSYNEQFF.

V and J are TRBV7-8 and TRBJ2-7; D is perhaps TRBD1 (5 bases). Germline V gives CDR1 SGHVS, CDR2 FQNEAQ. CDR3 size: 15 residues. Deletions cut 6 bases from V and 2 bases from J, with 17 bases between. CDR3 bases: TGTGCCAGCAGTTTAACAGCTGACAGTGCCTACGAGCAGTACTTC. It is translated as CASSLTADSAYEQYF.

The chain carries TRBV27 and TRBJ2-7; a weak D match, TRBD1 (7 bases). The germline V and J ends were trimmed by 2 bases and 4 bases, with 12 bases remaining between them. CDR3 length: 14 amino acids. Germline CDR1 is MNHEY and CDR2 is SMNVEV (reference sequence). The CDR3 nucleotides are TGTGCCAGCAGTTTAGCGGGACAGAGATACGAGCAGTACTTC. Translated: CASSLAGQRYEQYF.

The chain links TRBV7-9 to TRBJ2-1; 8 bases line up with TRBD2. Germline assignment: CDR1 SEHNR and CDR2 FQNEAQ (reference sequence). This CDR3 spans 16 amino acids. Trimming removed 1 base from V and 6 bases from J; junction bases left unmatched: 8. CDR3 protein: CASSLGERESSNEQFF. The DNA of the CDR3 is TGTGCCAGCAGCTTAGGAGAGCGGGAGAGTAGCAATGAGCAGTTCTTC.

This clonotype has a handful of counts. The rearrangement links TRBV20-1 to TRBJ2-3; TRBD2 agrees at 8 bases. Trimming removed 6 bases from V and 2 bases from J; junction bases left unmatched: 10. Germline CDR1 and CDR2: DFQATT and SNEGSKA (reference sequence). This CDR3 is built from 15 residues. The CDR3 here is CSASPIAGPTDTQYF. The CDR3 region has the DNA TGCAGTGCCTCGCCGATAGCGGGACCCACAGATACGCAGTATTTT.

In this sample, this clonotype turned up once. CDR3 sequence: CASSDFRRGAYEQYF. CDR3 nucleotides: TGTGCCAGCAGTGATTTTCGGCGGGGGGCTTACGAGCAGTACTTC. This chain uses TRBV2 with TRBJ2-7; 8 bases align to TRBD2. The V gene's germline CDR1 is SNHLY and CDR2 FYNNEI. The CDR3 consists of 15 residues. Losses at the gene ends were 3 bases for V and 4 bases for J; bases not matched to a gene: 8.

The chain couples TRBV13 to TRBJ2-7; 7 bases are shared with TRBD2. The trim removed 0 bases at V and 0 bases at J, leaving 8 bases unmatched. The CDR3 is made up of 17 amino acids. Germline V CDR1 and CDR2: PRHDT, FYEKMQ (reference sequence). The CDR3 coding sequence is TGTGCCAGCAGCTTAGGCCGCGGGAGACGGGACTCCTACGAGCAGTACTTC. Translation gives CASSLGRGRRDSYEQYF.

V and J are TRBV28 and TRBJ2-7; TRBD1 agrees at 8 bases. CDR3 size: 16 residues. J gave up 1 base and V 7 bases, and 12 bases lay outside the gene matches. Germline lookup yields CDR1 MDHEN and CDR2 SYDVKM. The CDR3 nucleotides read TGTGCCAGCATCCCAAGCGCGGGACAGGCATCCTACGAGCAGTACTTC. Translated, it gives CASIPSAGQASYEQYF.

The chain has TRBV6-2 or TRBV6-3 and TRBJ2-7; 11 bases match TRBD2. V lost 8 bases and J lost 4; bases outside the gene matches: 7. This CDR3 has 14 residues. CDR1 MNHEY and CDR2 SVGEGT come from the germline V gene. CDR3 protein: CASLSGRATYEQYF. For the CDR3, the DNA is TGTGCCAGCCTTAGCGGGAGGGCCACGTACGAGCAGTACTTC.